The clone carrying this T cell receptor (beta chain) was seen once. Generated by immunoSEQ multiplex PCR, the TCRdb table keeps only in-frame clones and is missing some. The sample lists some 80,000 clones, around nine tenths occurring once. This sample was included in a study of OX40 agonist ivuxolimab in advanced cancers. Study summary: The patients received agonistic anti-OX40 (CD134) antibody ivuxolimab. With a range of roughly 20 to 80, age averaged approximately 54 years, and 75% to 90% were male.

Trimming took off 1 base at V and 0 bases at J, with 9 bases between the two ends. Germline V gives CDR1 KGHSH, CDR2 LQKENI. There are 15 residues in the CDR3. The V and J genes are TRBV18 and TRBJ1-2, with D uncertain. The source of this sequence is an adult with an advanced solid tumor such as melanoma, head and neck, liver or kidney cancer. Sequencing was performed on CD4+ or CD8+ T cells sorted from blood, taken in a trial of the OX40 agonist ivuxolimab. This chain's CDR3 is CASSPQMASNYGYTF. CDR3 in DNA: TGTGCCAGCTCACCACAAATGGCCTCTAACTATGGCTACACCTTC.